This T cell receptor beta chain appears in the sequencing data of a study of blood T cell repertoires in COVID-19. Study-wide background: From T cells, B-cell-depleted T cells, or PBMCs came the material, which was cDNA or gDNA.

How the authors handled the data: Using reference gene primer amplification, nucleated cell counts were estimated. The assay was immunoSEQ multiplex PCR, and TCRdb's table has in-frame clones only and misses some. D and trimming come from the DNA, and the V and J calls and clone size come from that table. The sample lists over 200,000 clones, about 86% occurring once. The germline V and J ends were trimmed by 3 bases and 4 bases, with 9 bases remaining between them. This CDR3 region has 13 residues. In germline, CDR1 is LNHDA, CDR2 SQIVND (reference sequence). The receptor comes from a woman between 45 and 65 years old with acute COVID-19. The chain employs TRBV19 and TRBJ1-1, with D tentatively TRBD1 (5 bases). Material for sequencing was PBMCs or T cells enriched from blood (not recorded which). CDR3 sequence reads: CASSIPQGTEAFF. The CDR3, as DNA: TGTGCCAGTAGTATCCCGCAGGGCACTGAAGCTTTCTTT.